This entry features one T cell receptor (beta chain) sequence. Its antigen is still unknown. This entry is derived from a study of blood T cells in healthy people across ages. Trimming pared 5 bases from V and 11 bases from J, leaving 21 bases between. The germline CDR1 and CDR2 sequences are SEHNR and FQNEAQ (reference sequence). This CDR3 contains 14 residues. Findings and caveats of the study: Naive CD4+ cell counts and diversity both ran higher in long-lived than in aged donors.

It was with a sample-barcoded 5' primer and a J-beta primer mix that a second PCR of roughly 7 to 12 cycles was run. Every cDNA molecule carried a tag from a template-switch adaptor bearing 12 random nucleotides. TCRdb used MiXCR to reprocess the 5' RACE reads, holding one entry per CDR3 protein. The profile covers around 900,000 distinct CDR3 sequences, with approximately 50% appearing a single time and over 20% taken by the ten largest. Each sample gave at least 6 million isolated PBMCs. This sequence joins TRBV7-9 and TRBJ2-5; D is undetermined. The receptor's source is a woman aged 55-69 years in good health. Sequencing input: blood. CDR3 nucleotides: TGTGCCAGCAGCCCCCGGCAGGCTGGGAATGAGCAGTACTTC. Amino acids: CASSPRQAGNEQYF.